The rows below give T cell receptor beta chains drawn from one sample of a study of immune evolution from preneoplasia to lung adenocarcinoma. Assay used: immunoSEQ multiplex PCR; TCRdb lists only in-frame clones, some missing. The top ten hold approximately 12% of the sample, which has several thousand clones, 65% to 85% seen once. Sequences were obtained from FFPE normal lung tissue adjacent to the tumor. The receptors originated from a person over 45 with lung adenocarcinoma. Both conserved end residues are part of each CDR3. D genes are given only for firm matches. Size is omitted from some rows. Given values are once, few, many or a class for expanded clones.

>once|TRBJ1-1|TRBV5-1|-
TGCGCCAGCAGCTTGGACCCAGGGATGGAAACTGAAGCTTTCTTT
CASSLDPGMETEAFF
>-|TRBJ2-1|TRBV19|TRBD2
TGTGCCAGTAAGGGGTTTTATGGGAGGGACAATGAGCAGTTCTTC
CASKGFYGRDNEQFF
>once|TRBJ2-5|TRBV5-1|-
TGCGCCAGCAGCTTGGTAATGGGGGAGACCCAGTACTTC
CASSLVMGETQYF
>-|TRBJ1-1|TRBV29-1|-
TGCAGCGTTGAAGATCAGGTGGGTGCCACTGAAGCTTTCTTT
CSVEDQVGATEAFF
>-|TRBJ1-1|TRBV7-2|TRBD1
TGTGCCAGCAGCCTCTGGACAGGTAACACTGAAGCTTTCTTT
CASSLWTGNTEAFF
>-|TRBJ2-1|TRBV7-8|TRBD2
TGTGCCAGCAGCCCCCCCTTACGACTAGCGGGAGGAATAAATGAGCAGTTCTTC
CASSPPLRLAGGINEQFF
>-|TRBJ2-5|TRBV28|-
TGTGCCAGCAGTATAGACAGGAACACGGTAGAAACCCAGTACTTC
CASSIDRNTVETQYF
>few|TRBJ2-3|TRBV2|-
TGTGCCAGCCATCCGGGCACAGATACGCAGTATTTT
CASHPGTDTQYF
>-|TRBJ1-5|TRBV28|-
TGTGCCAGCAGTTCCCCTGCGGCCGGTCAGCCCCAGCATTTT
CASSSPAAGQPQHF
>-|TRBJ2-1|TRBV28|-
TGTGCCAGCAGGTTACGGGGGAGCTCCTACAATGAGCAGTTCTTC
CASRLRGSSYNEQFF
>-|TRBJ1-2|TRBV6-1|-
TGTGCCAGCACCGCCGGGCAGGGCTATGGCTACACCTTC
CASTAGQGYGYTF
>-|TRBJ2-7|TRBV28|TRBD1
TGTGCCAGCAGTCTAAGACAGGGTTACGAGCAGTACTTC
CASSLRQGYEQYF
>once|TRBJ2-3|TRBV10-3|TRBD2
TGTGCCATCAGTGAGTCGATACTAGCGGACACAGATACGCAGTATTTT
CAISESILADTDTQYF
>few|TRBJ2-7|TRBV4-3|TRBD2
TGCGCCAGCAGCCAAGTGGCGGGAGCCTACGAGCAGTACTTC
CASSQVAGAYEQYF
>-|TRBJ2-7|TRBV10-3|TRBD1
TGTGCCATCAGTGAGCCGGGACAGGGTTCCTACGAGCAGTACTTC
CAISEPGQGSYEQYF
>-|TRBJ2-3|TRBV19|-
TGTGCCAGTACCCATTCTCGAGATCCAGATACGCAGTATTTT
CASTHSRDPDTQYF
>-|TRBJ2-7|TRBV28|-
TGTGCCAGCAAGTACACAGGGAACATCTACGAGCAGTACTTC
CASKYTGNIYEQYF
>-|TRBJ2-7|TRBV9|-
TGTGCCAGCAGCGTTAAGGGGGAAGAGTACTACGAGCAGTACTTC
CASSVKGEEYYEQYF
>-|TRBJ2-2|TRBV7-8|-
TGTGCCAGCAGCTGGAGTAGCCAGGGCACCGGGGAGCTGTTTTTT
CASSWSSQGTGELFF
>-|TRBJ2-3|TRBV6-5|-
TGTGCCAGCAGAGTGAGCTTCATAGATACGCAGTATTTT
CASRVSFIDTQYF
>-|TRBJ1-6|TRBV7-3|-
TGTGCCAGCAGCTTAGACTATAATTCACCCCTCCACTTT
CASSLDYNSPLHF
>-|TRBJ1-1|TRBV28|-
TGTGCCAGCAGTCCGACGGGTCTAGTAGGGAGAGCTGAAGCTTTCTTT
CASSPTGLVGRAEAFF
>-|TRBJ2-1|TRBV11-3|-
TGTGCCAGCAGCCCCGGGGAGGGGGCATACAATGAGCAGTTCTTC
CASSPGEGAYNEQFF
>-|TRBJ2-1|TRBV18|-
TGTGCCAGCTCTCCCAGCGAGGGAACGGGTGAGCAGTTCTTC
CASSPSEGTGEQFF
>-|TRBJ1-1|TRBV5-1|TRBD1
TGCGCCAGCAGCGTGGACAGGGGCGGGCACACTGAAGCTTTCTTT
CASSVDRGGHTEAFF
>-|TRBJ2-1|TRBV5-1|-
TGCGCCAGCAGCGACGGAAACCTATACAATGAGCAGTTCTTC
CASSDGNLYNEQFF
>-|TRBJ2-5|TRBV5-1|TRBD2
TGCGCCAGCAGCTATTCACTAGCGAACCAAGAGACCCAGTACTTC
CASSYSLANQETQYF
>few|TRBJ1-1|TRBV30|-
TGTGCCTGGAGTGTAGCGGAGAACACTGAAGCTTTCTTT
CAWSVAENTEAFF
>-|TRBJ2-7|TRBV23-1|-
TGCGCCCGCGCCGGGACGGTGACTTACGAGCAGTACTTC
CARAGTVTYEQYF
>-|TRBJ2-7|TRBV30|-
TGTGCCTGGTCCCGGGACCACGAGCAGTACTTC
CAWSRDHEQYF
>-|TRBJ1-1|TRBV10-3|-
TGTGCCATCAGTGAGTCGTCAGGCAGGGTCAGGGCTGAAGCTTTCTTT
CAISESSGRVRAEAFF
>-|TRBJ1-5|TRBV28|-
TGTGCCAGCAGTCAGAGCTATCAGCCCCAGCATTTT
CASSQSYQPQHF
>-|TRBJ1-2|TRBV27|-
TGTGCCAGCAGTTTACTAGGGGAGGATTATGGCTACACCTTC
CASSLLGEDYGYTF
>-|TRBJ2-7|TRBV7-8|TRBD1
TGTGCCAGCAGGCCTGGACAGGGAAGCTACGAGCAGTACTTC
CASRPGQGSYEQYF
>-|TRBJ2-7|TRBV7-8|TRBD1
TGTGCCAGCAGCCACGGGACAGGGACCTACGAGCAGTACTTC
CASSHGTGTYEQYF
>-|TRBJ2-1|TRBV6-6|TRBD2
TGTGCCAGCAGTGGGATAGCGGGGGGGCATGTTTATGAGCAGTTCTTC
CASSGIAGGHVYEQFF
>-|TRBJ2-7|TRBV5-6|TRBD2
TGTGCCAGCAGCTTGCGGGGACTAGCGACCTACGAGCAGTACTTC
CASSLRGLATYEQYF
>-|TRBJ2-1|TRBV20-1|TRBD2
TGCAGTGCTGGGTCTAGCCGGGACTACCTCTTC
CSAGSSRDYLF
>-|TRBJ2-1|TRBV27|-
TGTGCCACGAGAGGGGTAGACTCCTACAATGAGCAGTTCTTC
CATRGVDSYNEQFF
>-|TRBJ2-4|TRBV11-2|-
TGTGCCAGCAGCGGCGATAGGAGTAAAAACATTCAGTACTTC
CASSGDRSKNIQYF
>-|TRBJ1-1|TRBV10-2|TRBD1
TGCGCCAGCAGTATGGACAGGGTCACTGAAGCTTTCTTT
CASSMDRVTEAFF
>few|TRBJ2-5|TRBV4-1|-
TGCGCCAGCAGCCAAGGGGGGCGGGGTTTACAAGAGACCCAGTACTTC
CASSQGGRGLQETQYF
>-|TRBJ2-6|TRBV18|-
TGTGCCAGCTCACCACCCACGGGGACCGCTTCCGGGGCCAACGTCCTGACTTTC
CASSPPTGTASGANVLTF
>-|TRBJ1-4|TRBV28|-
TGTGCCAGCAGTTTTGGGGCAACTAATGAAAAACTGTTTTTT
CASSFGATNEKLFF
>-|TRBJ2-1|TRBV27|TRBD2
TGTGCCAGCAGTTTAGCGGGAGGGCCTGAGCAGTTCTTC
CASSLAGGPEQFF
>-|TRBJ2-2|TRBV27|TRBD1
TGTGCCAGCAGGACAGGGGACACCGGGGAGCTGTTTTTT
CASRTGDTGELFF
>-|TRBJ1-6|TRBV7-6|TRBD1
TGTGCCAGCAGCTCTAGTGCGGGACAGGGGTTTTCACCCCTCCACTTT
CASSSSAGQGFSPLHF
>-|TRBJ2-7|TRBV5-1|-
TGCGCCAGCAGCTCCGGGGTCGGGTTTACCTACGAGCAGTACTTC
CASSSGVGFTYEQYF
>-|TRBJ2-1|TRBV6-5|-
TGTGCCAGCAGTCGAGGTAGTGTTAGGAATGAGCAGTTCTTC
CASSRGSVRNEQFF
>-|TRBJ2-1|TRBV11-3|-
TGTGCCAGCAGCCGGGGGGCCCTCAATGAGCAGTTCTTC
CASSRGALNEQFF
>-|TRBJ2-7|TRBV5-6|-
TGTGCCAGCAGCTTGGCCATCACTCTCGAGCAGTACTTC
CASSLAITLEQYF